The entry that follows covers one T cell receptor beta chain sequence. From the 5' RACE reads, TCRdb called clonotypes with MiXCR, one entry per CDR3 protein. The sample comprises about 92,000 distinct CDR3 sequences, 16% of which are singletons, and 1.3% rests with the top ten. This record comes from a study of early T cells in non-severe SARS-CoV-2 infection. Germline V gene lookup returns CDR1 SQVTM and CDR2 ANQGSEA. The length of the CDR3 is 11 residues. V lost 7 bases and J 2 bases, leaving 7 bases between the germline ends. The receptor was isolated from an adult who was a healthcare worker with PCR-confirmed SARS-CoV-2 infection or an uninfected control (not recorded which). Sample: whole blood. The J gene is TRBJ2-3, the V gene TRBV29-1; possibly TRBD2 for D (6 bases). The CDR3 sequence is CSADYTDTQYF. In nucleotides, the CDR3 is TGCAGCGCGGACTACACAGATACGCAGTATTTT.